The entry below describes one T cell receptor beta chain. This clone's antigen is unknown. Base qualities are missing; no much larger clone stands one base away. CDR1 GTSNPN and CDR2 SVGIG are derived from the germline V gene (reference sequence). Counted from cysteine to phenylalanine, this CDR3 has 14 amino acids. CDR3 DNA is the only sequence kept; it has 42 bases, read in frame from the first base. V trim: 6 bases; J trim: 7 bases; unmatched bases: 9. This record belongs to a study of vaccination effects on CD4 cells after COVID-19 (dated by TCRdb to 2022 to 2024). Study-level background: Each participant received two doses of an mRNA SARS-CoV-2 vaccine, either BNT162b2 or mRNA-1273. In both COVID-19 convalescent patients and infection-naive vaccine recipients, the study compared SARS-CoV-2 spike-specific CD4+ TCR repertoires from before mRNA vaccination with those from after it. A total of more than 8 COVID-19 convalescent patients and a few SARS-CoV-2-naive healthy vaccine recipients were included in the full study. In the study, cultures from other donors were sequenced using the Oncomine TCR Beta short-read assay on an Illumina iSeq 100. Points the paper makes about the study in general: At late post-vaccination timepoints, both infection-induced and vaccine-induced clones showed marked clonal contraction, consistent with waning T cell responses. The study was limited by a small number of convalescent patients and lacked early post-infection timepoints. Among healthy vaccine recipients, nearly all vaccine-induced clones were SARS-CoV-2 mono-reactive, and just 1 of 255 was cross-reactive with common cold coronaviruses.

In the ViraFEST assay, PBMC were stimulated with viral peptide pools, and antigen-specific CD4+ T cell clonotypes were then identified by expansion using TCR sequencing. After approximately 11 days of culture, CD4+ T cells were isolated with the EasySep CD4+ T cell isolation kit. The absence of prior SARS-CoV-2 infection in healthy vaccine recipients was confirmed by negative nucleocapsid antibodies before and after vaccination. A few million PBMC per well were cultured with 8.5 to 10 ug/ml peptides in IMDM containing 5% human AB serum, around 10 IU/ml IL-2 and gentamicin. Half of the culture medium was replaced with fresh IL-2-containing medium on days 3 and 7. Unless otherwise noted, each peptide stimulation condition was cultured in triplicate wells. Using Ficoll-Paque Plus gradient centrifugation, PBMC were separated from whole blood and then either used fresh or cryopreserved at -140C. The spike proteins of SARS-CoV-2 and of the common cold coronaviruses HCoV-NL63, HCoV-OC43 and HCoV-229E were spanned by overlapping peptide pools. Genomic DNA was extracted from cultured CD4+ T cells with the QIAamp micro DNA kit.

The library was obtained by the immunoSEQ multiplex PCR assay. DNA from the CD4+ T cells that had been cultured and isolated underwent TCR beta CDR3 sequencing. The paper's processing steps were these. The analysis removed non-productive TCR sequences, trimmed reads to the CDR3 region, and retained only CDR3s that were 7 or more amino acids long. The MANAFEST web app was used to identify antigen-specific clonotypes by comparing expansion in peptide wells with expansion in reference cultures. Positive clones required FDR<0.05 expansion versus reference and all other wells, odds ratio above 5, and frequency above 0.1% in two replicate wells. A clonotype was defined as cross-reactive if the clonotype was significantly expanded both in SARS-CoV-2 spike wells and in at least one common cold coronavirus spike condition. Levenshtein distance calculated with the stringdist R package was used to assess CDR3 similarity, and unrooted trees were constructed with ape in R 3.6.1. In TCRdb, the immuneACCESS table is reduced to in-frame sequences with V and J assigned. These tables do not hold every clone; where another copy was compared, an unresolved V gene accounts for under half, and the others remain unexplained. That table gives V, J and clone size, and the DNA gave D and trimming. The sample contains around 63,000 clones, roughly 80% of them found a single time. Approximately 3.7% of the sample rests with the top ten.

The sequence is built from TRBV30 and TRBJ1-6; TRBD1 fits 7 bases in the junction. The receptor comes from a human donor who received a COVID-19 vaccine. Sample: CD4+ T cells from PBMCs cultured with HCoV-OC43 spike peptides, taken before COVID-19 vaccination. The sample's cell subset or site, from its label and the paper: HCoV-OC43 spike overlapping peptide pool stimulation. The sequenced DNA is TGTGCCTGTGCACCGGGACAGTCAAATTCACCCCTCCACTTT. Its protein reads: CACAPGQSNSPLHF.